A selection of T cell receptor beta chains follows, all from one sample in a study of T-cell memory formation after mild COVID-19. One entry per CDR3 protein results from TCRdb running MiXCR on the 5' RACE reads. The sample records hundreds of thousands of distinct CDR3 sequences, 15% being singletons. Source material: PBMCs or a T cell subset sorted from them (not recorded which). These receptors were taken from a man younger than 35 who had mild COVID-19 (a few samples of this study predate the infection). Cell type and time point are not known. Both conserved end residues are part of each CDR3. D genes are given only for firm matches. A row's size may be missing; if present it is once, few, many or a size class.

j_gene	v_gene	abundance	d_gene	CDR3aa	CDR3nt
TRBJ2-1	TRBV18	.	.	CASSPATRGFRDNEQFF	TGTGCCAGCTCACCGGCTACTAGGGGGTTTAGGGACAATGAGCAGTTCTTC
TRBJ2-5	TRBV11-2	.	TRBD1	CASSPFGQGREETQYF	TGTGCCAGCAGCCCTTTCGGACAGGGGAGGGAAGAGACCCAGTACTTC
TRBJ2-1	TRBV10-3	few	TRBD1	CATQGQGDEQFF	TGTGCCACCCAAGGACAGGGCGATGAGCAGTTCTTC
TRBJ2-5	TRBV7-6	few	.	CASSFSESETQYF	TGTGCCAGCAGCTTTTCTGAGAGCGAGACCCAGTACTTC
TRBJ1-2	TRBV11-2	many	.	CASSLGTGDGYTF	TGTGCCAGCAGCTTAGGGACCGGGGATGGCTACACCTTC
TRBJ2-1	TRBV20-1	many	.	CSASRSSAVGTEQFF	TGCAGTGCTAGTCGGTCTAGCGCGGTTGGAACTGAGCAGTTCTTC
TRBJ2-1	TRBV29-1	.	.	CSVVKGSSYNEQFF	TGCAGCGTTGTGAAAGGGAGCTCCTACAATGAGCAGTTCTTC
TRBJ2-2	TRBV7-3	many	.	CASSPRTGELFF	TGTGCCAGCAGCCCCAGAACCGGGGAGCTGTTTTTT
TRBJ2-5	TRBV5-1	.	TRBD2	CASSWGGVRTQYF	TGCGCCAGCAGCTGGGGGGGAGTGCGGACCCAGTACTTC
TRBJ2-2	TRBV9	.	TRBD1	CASSVRQGATGELFF	TGTGCCAGCAGCGTGCGACAGGGGGCGACCGGGGAGCTGTTTTTT
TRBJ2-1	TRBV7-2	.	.	CASSPGVAHNEQFF	TGTGCCAGCAGCCCCGGGGTAGCCCACAATGAGCAGTTCTTC